In its sample, the clone carrying this T cell receptor (beta chain) was seen a few times. Its antigen is undetermined. This specimen belongs to a study of naive and memory T cell subsets. General study results and limits: A few larger clonotypes appeared in naive repertoires, especially CD8, possibly memory cells re-expressing CD45RA.

The beta constant-region primer was an equimolar mix of two oligonucleotides covering TRBC1 and TRBC2. Ligated cDNA was amplified by four rounds of PCR with nested alpha and beta constant-region primers and SP2. TCRdb reprocessed the UMI-ligation and nested PCR reads with MiXCR, giving one entry per CDR3 protein. The sample consists of about 150,000 distinct CDR3 sequences, about 23% of them appearing once. J gave up 8 bases and V 4 bases, and 14 bases lay outside the gene matches. CDR3 length: 17 amino acids. The germline CDR1 and CDR2 sequences are MDHEN and SYDVKM. The V call is TRBV28, the J call TRBJ1-2; 12 nucleotides match TRBD1. The sequence derives from a human donor in good health. The sequencing input was naive CD4+ T cells from blood. The CDR3 region is CASSSRDRGRFGWGYTF. DNA for the CDR3: TGTGCCAGCAGTTCCCGGGACAGGGGGCGATTCGGTTGGGGCTACACCTTC.